This is a list of T cell receptor beta chains from one sample in a study of shared T cell receptors in the human thymus. This table comes from immunoSEQ multiplex PCR, and its TCRdb copy is limited to in-frame clones, with some not included. The profile shows under 700,000 clones, about four fifths of them singletons. These same records also appear under a second study, on human thymus T cells.

Material: thymocytes. The receptors derive from a boy younger than two with a congenital heart defect. Each CDR3 is given with its conserved first and last residue. The D gene is left open where the match is weak. Size is omitted from some rows. Given values are once, few, many or a class for expanded clones.

size: .; D: TRBD2; J: TRBJ2-3; length: 19; V: TRBV15; DNA: TGTGCCACCAGCGGCCCGGGACTAGCGGGAATGTTCGGCACAGATACGCAGTATTTT; CDR3: CATSGPGLAGMFGTDTQYF
size: .; D: .; J: TRBJ2-3; length: 13; V: TRBV15; DNA: TGTGCCACCACGGACAGACCCACAGATACGCAGTATTTT; CDR3: CATTDRPTDTQYF
size: .; D: .; J: TRBJ2-2; length: 16; V: TRBV11-2; DNA: TGTGCCAGCAGCTTAGATCATTGGCTGCTCACCGGGGAGCTGTTTTTT; CDR3: CASSLDHWLLTGELFF
size: .; D: .; J: TRBJ2-3; length: 17; V: TRBV7-2; DNA: TGTGCCAGCAGCTCCTGGGCGCAAGAGGGCAGCACAGATACGCAGTATTTT; CDR3: CASSSWAQEGSTDTQYF
size: .; D: .; J: TRBJ2-7; length: 13; V: TRBV5-6; DNA: TGTGCCAGCAGCCCCGCAGGGAGGTGCGAGCAGTACTTC; CDR3: CASSPAGRCEQYF
size: .; D: .; J: TRBJ2-7; length: 15; V: TRBV27; DNA: TGTGCCAGCAGTCCAACAAGGACAGACTCCTACGAGCAGTACTTC; CDR3: CASSPTRTDSYEQYF
size: .; D: .; J: TRBJ1-5; length: 15; V: TRBV21-1; DNA: TGTGCCAGCAGAGATTGGGCCCCAATTAATCAGCCCCAGCATTTT; CDR3: CASRDWAPINQPQHF
size: .; D: .; J: TRBJ2-1; length: 17; V: TRBV12-2; DNA: TGTGCAAGTCGCCCCCCGCCGGCTAGCGGGACCCACAATGAGCAGTTCTTC; CDR3: CASRPPPASGTHNEQFF
size: .; D: TRBD1; J: TRBJ2-1; length: 15; V: TRBV4-3; DNA: TGCGCCAGCAAACCCGACAGGGGTTCCTACAATGAGCAGTTCTTC; CDR3: CASKPDRGSYNEQFF
size: .; D: .; J: TRBJ2-7; length: 12; V: TRBV7-9; DNA: TGTGCCAGCAGCTTTTACAGGAGCGAGCAGTACTTC; CDR3: CASSFYRSEQYF
size: few; D: .; J: TRBJ1-2; length: 14; V: TRBV2; DNA: TGTGCCAGCAGCCCCGGGACACATAACTATGGCTACACCTTC; CDR3: CASSPGTHNYGYTF
size: .; D: TRBD1; J: TRBJ1-6; length: 14; V: TRBV30; DNA: TGTGCCTGGAATATCGGACAGGGAAATTCACCCCTCCACTTT; CDR3: CAWNIGQGNSPLHF
size: .; D: .; J: TRBJ2-7; length: 13; V: TRBV7-9; DNA: TGTGCCAGCAGCTCCACGAGGGTCGGGGAGCAGTACTTC; CDR3: CASSSTRVGEQYF
size: once; D: TRBD2; J: TRBJ2-1; length: 13; V: TRBV6-1; DNA: TGTGCCAGCCGAGGGCGGGGGGACAATGAGCAGTTCTTC; CDR3: CASRGRGDNEQFF
size: .; D: .; J: TRBJ2-2; length: 13; V: TRBV2; DNA: TGTGCCAGCAGCGAAGAAGGACAATTTAGGCTGTTTTTT; CDR3: CASSEEGQFRLFF
size: few; D: .; J: TRBJ1-2; length: 14; V: TRBV27; DNA: TGTGCCAGCAGTTTATTGCGGGTCGACTATGGCTACACCTTC; CDR3: CASSLLRVDYGYTF
size: .; D: .; J: TRBJ2-7; length: 15; V: TRBV29-1; DNA: TGCAGCGTTGAAGTTTTCACAGGCAACGTTTACGAGCAGTACTTC; CDR3: CSVEVFTGNVYEQYF
size: .; D: .; J: TRBJ2-7; length: 14; V: TRBV9; DNA: TGTGCCAGCAGCTTAGAGCGTGATCCCTACGAGCAGTACTTC; CDR3: CASSLERDPYEQYF
size: .; D: TRBD2; J: TRBJ2-1; length: 17; V: TRBV13; DNA: TGTGCCAGCAGCCGAGGGCGCCTAGCGGGAAAGGGCAATGAGCAGTTCTTC; CDR3: CASSRGRLAGKGNEQFF
size: .; D: .; J: TRBJ2-3; length: 14; V: TRBV29-1; DNA: TGCAGCGTTGTGGAGCACCCTAGCACAGATACGCAGTATTTT; CDR3: CSVVEHPSTDTQYF
size: .; D: TRBD1; J: TRBJ1-1; length: 16; V: TRBV6-1; DNA: TGTGCCAGCAGTGACCGTCCCGGGACAGGGGTGGGTGAAGCTTTCTTT; CDR3: CASSDRPGTGVGEAFF
size: .; D: .; J: TRBJ2-5; length: 15; V: TRBV9; DNA: TGTGCCAGCAGCGTGACCAGGGCTTTCAAAGAGACCCAGTACTTC; CDR3: CASSVTRAFKETQYF
size: .; D: TRBD2; J: TRBJ2-1; length: 19; V: TRBV5-1; DNA: TGCGCCAGCAGTGGGGGGAAAGAATACGCGGGAGGGTTCTACAATGAGCAGTTCTTC; CDR3: CASSGGKEYAGGFYNEQFF
size: .; D: .; J: TRBJ1-4; length: 16; V: TRBV25-1; DNA: TGTGCCAGCACACTCTCCGACAGGAGAGGACGTGAAAAACTGTTTTTT; CDR3: CASTLSDRRGREKLFF
size: .; D: .; J: TRBJ2-7; length: 16; V: TRBV10-3; DNA: TGTGCCATCAGTCTGACTTATAGCGGACCTACCTACGAGCAGTACTTC; CDR3: CAISLTYSGPTYEQYF
size: .; D: TRBD2; J: TRBJ2-7; length: 19; V: TRBV11-2; DNA: TGTGCCAGCAGCAGGCGACTAGCGGGTATGGGACGGAGCTCCTACGAGCAGTACTTC; CDR3: CASSRRLAGMGRSSYEQYF
size: .; D: TRBD2; J: TRBJ2-5; length: 17; V: TRBV5-1; DNA: TGCGCCAGCAGCGTAGTACGACTAGCGGGAGAAGGAGAGACCCAGTACTTC; CDR3: CASSVVRLAGEGETQYF
size: .; D: TRBD2; J: TRBJ2-7; length: 15; V: TRBV14; DNA: TGTGCCAGCAGCCCGGGACTAGCGGGAACCTACGAGCAGTACTTC; CDR3: CASSPGLAGTYEQYF
size: .; D: TRBD1; J: TRBJ2-7; length: 12; V: TRBV6-1; DNA: TGTGCCAGCAGTGGAGGACAGGGGTTCGGGTACTTC; CDR3: CASSGGQGFGYF
size: .; D: TRBD1; J: TRBJ1-1; length: 14; V: TRBV5-6; DNA: TGTGCCAGCAGCCTAGGGACAGCGAACACTGAAGCTTTCTTT; CDR3: CASSLGTANTEAFF
size: .; D: .; J: TRBJ2-5; length: 16; V: TRBV15; DNA: TGTGCCACCAGCAGAGGGGGGGCAGGGGGGAGAGAGACCCAGTACTTC; CDR3: CATSRGGAGGRETQYF
size: .; D: TRBD2; J: TRBJ2-2; length: 16; V: TRBV12-5; DNA: TGTGCTAGTGGTTTGACCGGGACTAGATTTCCCGGGGAGCTGTTTTTT; CDR3: CASGLTGTRFPGELFF
size: .; D: TRBD1; J: TRBJ2-7; length: 16; V: TRBV4-2; DNA: TGTGCCAGCAGCCAAGATTTGGTCGGGACAGGATACGAGCAGTACTTC; CDR3: CASSQDLVGTGYEQYF
size: .; D: TRBD1; J: TRBJ2-7; length: 18; V: TRBV4-3; DNA: TGCGCCAGCAGCCAAGGAACAGGGGAAGGGCCTGGTGTCTACGAGCAGTACTTC; CDR3: CASSQGTGEGPGVYEQYF
size: .; D: TRBD1; J: TRBJ1-1; length: 17; V: TRBV5-1; DNA: TGCGCCAGCAGCGCCACCCCCTCTCTAACAGGGGGCACTGAAGCTTTCTTT; CDR3: CASSATPSLTGGTEAFF
size: .; D: .; J: TRBJ2-1; length: 15; V: TRBV2; DNA: TGTGCCAGCCGGAGTGGGGTAGCGGACCAATGTGAGCAGTTCTTC; CDR3: CASRSGVADQCEQFF
size: .; D: .; J: TRBJ2-5; length: 14; V: TRBV2; DNA: TGTGCCAGCAGTGTTGGGCTCCCGCAAGAGACCCAGTACTTC; CDR3: CASSVGLPQETQYF
size: few; D: .; J: TRBJ1-3; length: 17; V: TRBV28; DNA: TGTGCCAGCAGTCCGACAGTATTCTCGGGCTCTGGAAACACCATATATTTT; CDR3: CASSPTVFSGSGNTIYF
size: few; D: .; J: TRBJ1-4; length: 14; V: TRBV10-2; DNA: TGCGCCAGCAGTCTCAGGGCCTCTAATGAAAAACTGTTTTTT; CDR3: CASSLRASNEKLFF
size: .; D: .; J: TRBJ1-1; length: 13; V: TRBV14; DNA: TGTGCCAGCAGCCCCAGGGTGAACACTGAAGCTTTCTTT; CDR3: CASSPRVNTEAFF
size: .; D: TRBD2; J: TRBJ2-1; length: 15; V: TRBV30; DNA: TGTGCCTGGAGGGACGGGGCGGGAGGTAGCAATGAGCAGTTCTTC; CDR3: CAWRDGAGGSNEQFF
size: .; D: .; J: TRBJ1-5; length: 17; V: TRBV28; DNA: TGTGCCAGCAGTTTTCGGGCAGGGTCCCTAGGGGATCAGCCCCAGCATTTT; CDR3: CASSFRAGSLGDQPQHF
size: .; D: TRBD2; J: TRBJ2-3; length: 17; V: TRBV6-4; DNA: TGTGCCAGCAGTGACACGTGGACTAGCGGGAGTAGGTATACGCAGTATTTT; CDR3: CASSDTWTSGSRYTQYF
size: .; D: TRBD2; J: TRBJ2-2; length: 15; V: TRBV9; DNA: TGTGCCAGCAGCCCACGGACTAGCGCCACCGGGGAGCTGTTTTTT; CDR3: CASSPRTSATGELFF
size: .; D: TRBD2; J: TRBJ2-7; length: 17; V: TRBV11-2; DNA: TGTGCCAGCAGCTTCCCCCGGGGTAGCGGGAGTGTCCACGAGCAGTACTTC; CDR3: CASSFPRGSGSVHEQYF
size: .; D: .; J: TRBJ1-3; length: 15; V: TRBV29-1; DNA: TGCAGCGTTGCCCGGAGAGATTACTCTGGAAACACCATATATTTT; CDR3: CSVARRDYSGNTIYF
size: .; D: .; J: TRBJ1-1; length: 15; V: TRBV7-2; DNA: TGTGCCAGCAGGCCATACAGGGCCAAGAACACTGAAGCTTTCTTT; CDR3: CASRPYRAKNTEAFF
size: .; D: .; J: TRBJ2-7; length: 15; V: TRBV28; DNA: TGTGCCAGCAGTTTCGCTCAGTCAGGTTGCTACGAGCAGTACTTC; CDR3: CASSFAQSGCYEQYF
size: .; D: .; J: TRBJ1-2; length: 16; V: TRBV11-2; DNA: TGTGCCAGCAGCTCTCAAAAGGTGACAGGAGTTGGAGGCTACACCTTC; CDR3: CASSSQKVTGVGGYTF